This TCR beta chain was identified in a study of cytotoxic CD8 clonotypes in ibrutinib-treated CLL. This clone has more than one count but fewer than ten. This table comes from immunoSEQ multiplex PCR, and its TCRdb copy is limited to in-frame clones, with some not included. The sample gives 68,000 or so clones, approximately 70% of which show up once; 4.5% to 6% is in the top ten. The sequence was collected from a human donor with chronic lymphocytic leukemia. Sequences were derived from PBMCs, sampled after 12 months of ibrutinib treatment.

The CDR3 DNA follows: TGTGCCAGTACCCCCTCTACCGTAGAGATCCCAGTTCGGAATCAGCCCCAGCATTTT. As protein: CASTPSTVEIPVRNQPQHF. V is TRBV19 and J is TRBJ1-5; no clear D gene. CDR3 length: 19 residues. V shed 7 bases and J shed 4 bases, with 29 bases lying between them. Germline V CDR1 and CDR2: LNHDA, SQIVND (reference sequence).